This TCR beta chain stems from a study of vaccination effects on CD4 cells after COVID-19. Study details: Late post-vaccine samples came at days +241, +227 and +161 respectively. Samples that were drawn after vaccination came a median of 72 days after the second dose. Study outcomes and limitations: Clones induced by infection and by vaccine showed marked clonal contraction late after vaccination.

In regard to this clone: The antigen remains unidentified.

The culture ran for roughly 10 days before CD4+ T cells were isolated. The person had a PCR-confirmed SARS-CoV-2 infection during March to December 2020. It was two doses of either the BNT162b2 or mRNA-1273 vaccine that participants received. Assay used: immunoSEQ multiplex PCR; TCRdb lists only in-frame clones, some missing. The table shows some 40,000 clones, with around 80% occurring only once. The TCR comes from a human donor who had a prior SARS-CoV-2 infection. The starting material was CD4+ T cells from PBMCs cultured without peptide, obtained after COVID-19 vaccination.

The chain's CDR3 is CASSEGYDRTGAAQPQHF. Written as DNA, the CDR3 is TGCGCCAGCAGTGAAGGTTATGACCGGACAGGGGCAGCTCAGCCCCAGCATTTT. The V call is TRBV10-1, the J call TRBJ1-5, with 9 nucleotides matching TRBD1. CDR3 size: 18 residues. CDR1 WNHNN and CDR2 SYGVQD come from the germline V gene (reference sequence). Trimming took 3 bases from V and 6 from J; bases not matched to a gene: 15.